Below, one TCR beta chain is given with its context. The antigen is undetermined. This CDR3 spans 16 amino acids. After removal of 6 bases from V and 4 bases from J, the junction contained 12 bases not matched to a gene. Germline V gene lookup returns CDR1 LGHDT and CDR2 YNNKEL (reference sequence). Method: immunoSEQ multiplex PCR; TCRdb's copy keeps in-frame clones and lacks some. The table shows 110,000 or so clones, with around 90% occurring only once. These data are taken from a study of T cell responses to AZD1222 COVID-19 vaccine. Study conclusions and caveats: CD4 TCRs associated with vaccination spanned spike, dominating at 160-218 and 743-854.

The sample here was peripheral blood, taken on day 0 of MenACWY control vaccination. V and J are TRBV3-1 (or the pseudogene TRBV3-2) and TRBJ1-2, with 9 bases aligning to TRBD1. The sequence came from an adult in good health. In nucleotides, the CDR3 is TGTGCCAGCAGGAACAGGGGGCAAGAAGAGACCTATGGCTACACCTTC. It is translated as CASRNRGQEETYGYTF.